This T cell receptor (beta chain) was sequenced for a study of shared clonotypes between healthy human individuals. Profiling relied on immunoSEQ multiplex PCR, and the TCRdb table lists in-frame clones only, not all of them. Here the sample spans hundreds of thousands of clones, roughly 95% being singletons. CD45RO negativity and positive selection for CCR7 defined naive CD8 cells, a population that excluded terminally differentiated effector memory CD45RA+ cells. The specimen was naive CD8+ T cells sorted from blood. This clonotype was obtained from a woman in her 30s in good health.

CDR3 region: CASSLVDSEVAEAFF. The CDR3 region has the DNA TGTGCCAGCAGCTTGGTTGACAGCGAGGTCGCTGAAGCTTTCTTT. The chain recombines TRBV5-6 with TRBJ1-1; D is perhaps TRBD1 (5 bases). Trimming removed 0 bases at V and 6 bases at J, with 15 bases between. CDR1 is SGHDT and CDR2 is YYEEEE in the germline V gene. The CDR3 length is 15 residues.